The T cell receptor beta chain under discussion was sequenced for a study of cytomegalovirus exposure and HLA in healthy donors. Trimming took off 6 bases at V and 2 bases at J, with 11 bases between the two ends. Germline assignment: CDR1 SGHRS and CDR2 YFSETQ. The CDR3 is made up of 14 amino acids. TCRdb's copy holds only in-frame clones and misses some; the assay was immunoSEQ multiplex PCR. The data show 150,000 or so clones, roughly 86% seen once. This receptor was obtained from a human donor in good health. The chain joins TRBV5-1 to TRBJ2-2; D might be TRBD2 (6 bases). The specimen sequenced was PBMCs. Here the CDR3 reads CASTSGTNTGELFF. For the CDR3, the DNA is TGCGCCAGCACCTCCGGGACTAACACCGGGGAGCTGTTTTTT. The complete variable domain, with remaining parts taken from reference TRBV5-1 and TRBJ2-2, reads KAGVTQTPRYLIKTRGQQVTLSCSPISGHRSVSWYQQTPGQGLQFLFEYFSETQRNKGNFPGRFSGRQFSNSRSEMNVSTLELGDSALYLCASTSGTNTGELFFGEGSRLTVL.